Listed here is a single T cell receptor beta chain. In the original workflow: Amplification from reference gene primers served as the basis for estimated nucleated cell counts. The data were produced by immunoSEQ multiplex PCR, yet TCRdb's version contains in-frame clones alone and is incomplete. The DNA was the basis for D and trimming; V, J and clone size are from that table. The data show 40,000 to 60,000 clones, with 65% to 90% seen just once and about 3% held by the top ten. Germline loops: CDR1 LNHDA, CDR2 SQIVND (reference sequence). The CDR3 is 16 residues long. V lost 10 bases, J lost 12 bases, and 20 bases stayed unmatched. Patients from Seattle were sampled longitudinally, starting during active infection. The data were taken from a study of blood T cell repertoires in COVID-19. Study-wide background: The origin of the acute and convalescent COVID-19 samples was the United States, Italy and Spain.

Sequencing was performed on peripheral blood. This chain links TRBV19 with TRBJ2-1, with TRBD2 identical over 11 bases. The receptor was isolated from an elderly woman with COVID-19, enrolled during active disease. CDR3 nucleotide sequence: TGTGCCACTAAGACAGGACTAGCGGGCTTTAGGGGGGTGCAGTTCTTC. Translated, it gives CATKTGLAGFRGVQFF. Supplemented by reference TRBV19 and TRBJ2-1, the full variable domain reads DGGITQSPKYLFRKEGQNVTLSCEQNLNHDAMYWYRQDPGQGLRLIYYSQIVNDFQKGDIAEGYSVSREKKESFPLTVTSAQKNPTAFYLCATKTGLAGFRGVQFFGPGTRLTVL.